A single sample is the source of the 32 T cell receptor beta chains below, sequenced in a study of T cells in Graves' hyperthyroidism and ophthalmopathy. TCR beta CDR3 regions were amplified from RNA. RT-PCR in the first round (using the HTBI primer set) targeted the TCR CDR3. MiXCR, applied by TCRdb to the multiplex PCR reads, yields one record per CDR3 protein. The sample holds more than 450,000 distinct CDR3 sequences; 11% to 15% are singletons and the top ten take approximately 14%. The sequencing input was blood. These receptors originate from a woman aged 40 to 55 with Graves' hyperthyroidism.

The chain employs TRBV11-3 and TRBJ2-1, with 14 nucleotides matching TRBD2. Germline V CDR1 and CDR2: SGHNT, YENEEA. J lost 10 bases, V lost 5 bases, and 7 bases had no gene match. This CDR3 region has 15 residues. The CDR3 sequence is CASSPGTSGSLEQFF. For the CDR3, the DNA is TGTGCCAGCAGCCCCGGGACTAGCGGGAGCCTCGAGCAGTTCTTC.

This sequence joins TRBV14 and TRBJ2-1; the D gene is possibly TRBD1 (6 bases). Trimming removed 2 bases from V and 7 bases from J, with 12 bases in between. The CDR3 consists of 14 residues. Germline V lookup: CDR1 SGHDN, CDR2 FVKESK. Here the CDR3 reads CASSQPFRGNEQFF. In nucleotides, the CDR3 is TGTGCCAGCAGCCAACCATTCAGGGGAAATGAGCAGTTCTTC.

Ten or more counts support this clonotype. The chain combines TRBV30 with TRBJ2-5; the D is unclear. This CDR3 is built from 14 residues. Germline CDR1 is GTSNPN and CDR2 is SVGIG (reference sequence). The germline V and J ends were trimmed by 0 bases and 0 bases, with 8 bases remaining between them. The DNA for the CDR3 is TGTGCCTGGAGTGTAGGGCGGTACCAAGAGACCCAGTACTTC. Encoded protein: CAWSVGRYQETQYF.

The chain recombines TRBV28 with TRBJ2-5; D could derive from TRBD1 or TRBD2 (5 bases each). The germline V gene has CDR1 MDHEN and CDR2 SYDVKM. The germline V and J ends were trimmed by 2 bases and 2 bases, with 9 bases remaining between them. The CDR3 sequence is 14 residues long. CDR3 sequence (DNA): TGTGCCAGCAGTTTAGGGGGAAAACAAGAGACCCAGTACTTC. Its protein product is CASSLGGKQETQYF.

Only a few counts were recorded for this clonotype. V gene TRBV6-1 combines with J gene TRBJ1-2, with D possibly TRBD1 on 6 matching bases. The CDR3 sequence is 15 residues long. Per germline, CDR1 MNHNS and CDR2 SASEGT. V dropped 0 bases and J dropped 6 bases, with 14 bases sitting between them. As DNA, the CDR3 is TGTGCCAGCAGTGAAGCCCCTCGGGGGCTGGATGGCTACACCTTC. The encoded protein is CASSEAPRGLDGYTF.

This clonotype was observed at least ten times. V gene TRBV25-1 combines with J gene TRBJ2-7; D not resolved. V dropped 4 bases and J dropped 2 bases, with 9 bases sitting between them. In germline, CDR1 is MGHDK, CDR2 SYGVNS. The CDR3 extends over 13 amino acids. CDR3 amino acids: CASSVGIPYEQYF. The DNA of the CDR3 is TGTGCCAGCAGTGTTGGGATCCCCTACGAGCAGTACTTC.

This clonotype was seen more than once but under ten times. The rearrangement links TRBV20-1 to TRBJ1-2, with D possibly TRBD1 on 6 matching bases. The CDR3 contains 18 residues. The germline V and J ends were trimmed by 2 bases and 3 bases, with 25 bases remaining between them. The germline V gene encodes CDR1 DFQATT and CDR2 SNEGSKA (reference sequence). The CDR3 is CSARPGGQLYSVDYGYTF. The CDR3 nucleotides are TGCAGTGCTAGACCCGGGGGCCAGCTATACTCCGTTGACTATGGCTACACCTTC.

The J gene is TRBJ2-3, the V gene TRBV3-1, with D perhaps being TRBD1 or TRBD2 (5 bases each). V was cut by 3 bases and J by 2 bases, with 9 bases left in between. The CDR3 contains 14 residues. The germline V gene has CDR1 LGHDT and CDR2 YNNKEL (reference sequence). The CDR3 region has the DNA TGTGCCAGCAGCCAGGCCGGGACCACAGATACGCAGTATTTT. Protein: CASSQAGTTDTQYF.

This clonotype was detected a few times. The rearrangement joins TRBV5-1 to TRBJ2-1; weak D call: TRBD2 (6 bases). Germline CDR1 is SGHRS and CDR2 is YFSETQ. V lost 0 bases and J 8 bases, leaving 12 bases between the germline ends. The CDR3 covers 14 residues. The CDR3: CASSLGDGSHEQFF. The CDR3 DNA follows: TGCGCCAGCAGCTTGGGGGACGGGAGCCATGAGCAGTTCTTC.

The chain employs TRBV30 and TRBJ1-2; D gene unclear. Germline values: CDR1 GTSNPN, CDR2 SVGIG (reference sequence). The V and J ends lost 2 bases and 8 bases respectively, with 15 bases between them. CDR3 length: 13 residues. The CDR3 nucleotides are TGTGCCTGGAGTCAGACACCTACTGGGGGCTACACCTTC. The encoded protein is CAWSQTPTGGYTF. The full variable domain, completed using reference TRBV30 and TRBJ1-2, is SQTIHQWPATLVQPVGSPLSLECTVEGTSNPNLYWYRQAAGRGLQLLFYSVGIGQISSEVPQNLSASRPQDRQFILSSKKLLLSDSGFYLCAWSQTPTGGYTFGSGTRLTVV.

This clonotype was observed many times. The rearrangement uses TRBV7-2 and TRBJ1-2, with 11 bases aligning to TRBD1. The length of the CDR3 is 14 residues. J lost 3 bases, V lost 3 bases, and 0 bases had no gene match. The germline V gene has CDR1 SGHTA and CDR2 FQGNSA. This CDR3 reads CASSLDRGHYGYTF. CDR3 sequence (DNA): TGTGCCAGCAGCTTGGACAGGGGGCACTATGGCTACACCTTC.

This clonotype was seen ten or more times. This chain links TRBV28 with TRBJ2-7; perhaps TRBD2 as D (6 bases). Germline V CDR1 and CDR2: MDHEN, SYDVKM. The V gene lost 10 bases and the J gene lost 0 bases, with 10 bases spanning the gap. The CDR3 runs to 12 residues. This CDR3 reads CATGGFSYEQYF. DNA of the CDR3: TGTGCCACCGGAGGGTTCTCCTACGAGCAGTACTTC.

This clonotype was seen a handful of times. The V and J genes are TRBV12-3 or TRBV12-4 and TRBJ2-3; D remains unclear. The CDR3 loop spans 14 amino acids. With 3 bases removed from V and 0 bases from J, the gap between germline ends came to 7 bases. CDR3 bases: TGTGCCAGCAGTTTTAGACTCAGCACAGATACGCAGTATTTT. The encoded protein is CASSFRLSTDTQYF.

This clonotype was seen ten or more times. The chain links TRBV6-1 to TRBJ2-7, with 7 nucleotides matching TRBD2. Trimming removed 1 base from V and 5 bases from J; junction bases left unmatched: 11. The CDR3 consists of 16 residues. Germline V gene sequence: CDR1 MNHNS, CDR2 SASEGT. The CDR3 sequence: CASSEEVGDYPNEQYF. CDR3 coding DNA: TGTGCCAGCAGTGAAGAGGTAGGGGACTACCCCAACGAGCAGTACTTC.

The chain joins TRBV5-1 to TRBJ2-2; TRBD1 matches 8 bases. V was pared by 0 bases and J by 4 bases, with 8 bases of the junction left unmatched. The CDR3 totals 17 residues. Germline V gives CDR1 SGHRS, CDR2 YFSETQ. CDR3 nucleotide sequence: TGCGCCAGCAGCTTGGGGGGGACAGGCCTGTTCACCGGGGAGCTGTTTTTT. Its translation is CASSLGGTGLFTGELFF.

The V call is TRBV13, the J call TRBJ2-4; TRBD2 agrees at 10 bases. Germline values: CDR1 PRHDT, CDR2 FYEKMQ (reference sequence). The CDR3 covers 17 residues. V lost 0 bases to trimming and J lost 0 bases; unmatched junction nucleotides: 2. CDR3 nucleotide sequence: TGTGCCAGCAGCTTAGGGGGACTAGCGCTAGCCAAAAACATTCAGTACTTC. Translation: CASSLGGLALAKNIQYF.

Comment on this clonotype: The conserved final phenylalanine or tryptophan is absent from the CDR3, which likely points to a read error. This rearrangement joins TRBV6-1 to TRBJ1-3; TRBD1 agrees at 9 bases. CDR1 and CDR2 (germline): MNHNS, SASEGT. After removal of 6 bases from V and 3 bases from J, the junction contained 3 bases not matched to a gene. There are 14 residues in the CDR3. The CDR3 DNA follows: TGTGCCAGCAGAGGGACAGGGCATGGAAACACCATATATCTT. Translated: CASRGTGHGNTIYL.

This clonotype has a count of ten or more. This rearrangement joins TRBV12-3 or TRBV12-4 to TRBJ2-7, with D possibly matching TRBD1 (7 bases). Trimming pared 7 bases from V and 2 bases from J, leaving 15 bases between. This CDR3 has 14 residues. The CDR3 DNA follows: TGTGCCAGCATGAGGACAGGAGGGCCCTACGAGCAGTACTTC. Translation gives CASMRTGGPYEQYF.

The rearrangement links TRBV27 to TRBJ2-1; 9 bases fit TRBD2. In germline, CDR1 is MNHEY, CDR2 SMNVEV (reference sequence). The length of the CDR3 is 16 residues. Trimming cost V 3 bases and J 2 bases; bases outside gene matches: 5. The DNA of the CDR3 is TGTGCCAGCAGTTTTCTAGCGGGGCTTCCCTACAATGAGCAGTTCTTC. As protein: CASSFLAGLPYNEQFF.

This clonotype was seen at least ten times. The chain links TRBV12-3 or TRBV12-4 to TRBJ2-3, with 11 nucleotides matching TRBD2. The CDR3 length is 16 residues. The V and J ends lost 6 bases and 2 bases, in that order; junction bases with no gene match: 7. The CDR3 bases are TGTGCCAGCAGACTCGGACTAGCGGGCCACACAGATACGCAGTATTTT. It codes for CASRLGLAGHTDTQYF.

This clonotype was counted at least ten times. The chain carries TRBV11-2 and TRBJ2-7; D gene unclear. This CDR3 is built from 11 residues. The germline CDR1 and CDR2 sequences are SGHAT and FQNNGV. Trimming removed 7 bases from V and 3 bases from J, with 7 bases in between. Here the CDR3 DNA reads TGTGCCAGCAATACTTTCTACGAGCAGTACTTC. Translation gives CASNTFYEQYF.

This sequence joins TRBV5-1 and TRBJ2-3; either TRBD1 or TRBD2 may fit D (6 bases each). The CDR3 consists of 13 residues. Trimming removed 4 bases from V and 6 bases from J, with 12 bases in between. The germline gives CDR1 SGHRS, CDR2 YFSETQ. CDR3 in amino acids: CASSPGASDTQYF. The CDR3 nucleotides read TGCGCCAGCAGCCCGGGGGCATCGGATACGCAGTATTTT.

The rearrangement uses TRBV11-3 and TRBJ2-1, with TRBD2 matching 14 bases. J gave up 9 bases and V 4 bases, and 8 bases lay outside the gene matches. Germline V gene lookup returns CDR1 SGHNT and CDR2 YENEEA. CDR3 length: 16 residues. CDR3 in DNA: TGTGCCAGCAGCTGCTCGGGACTAGCGGGAGCTTTTGAGCAGTTCTTC. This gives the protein CASSCSGLAGAFEQFF.

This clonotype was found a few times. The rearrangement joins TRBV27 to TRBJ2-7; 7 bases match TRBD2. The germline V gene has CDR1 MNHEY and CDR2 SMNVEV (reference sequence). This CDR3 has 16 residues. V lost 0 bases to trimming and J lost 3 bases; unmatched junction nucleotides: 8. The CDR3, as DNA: TGTGCCAGCAGTTTATCCAACTCGGGAGGCCTCTACGAGCAGTACTTC. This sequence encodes CASSLSNSGGLYEQYF.

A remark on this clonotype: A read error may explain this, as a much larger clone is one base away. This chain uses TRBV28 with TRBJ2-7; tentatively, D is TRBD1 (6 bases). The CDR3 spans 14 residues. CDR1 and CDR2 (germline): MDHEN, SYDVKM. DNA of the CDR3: TGTGCCAGCACCTCCGGACAGCCTCCCTACGTGCAGTACTTC. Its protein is CASTSGQPPYVQYF.

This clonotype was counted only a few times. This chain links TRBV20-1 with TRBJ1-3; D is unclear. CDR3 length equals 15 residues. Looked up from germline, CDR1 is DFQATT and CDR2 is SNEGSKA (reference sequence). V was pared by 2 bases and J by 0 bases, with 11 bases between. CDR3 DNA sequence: TGCAGTGCTAGAAGGGATGTATACTCTGGAAACACCATATATTTT. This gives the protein CSARRDVYSGNTIYF.

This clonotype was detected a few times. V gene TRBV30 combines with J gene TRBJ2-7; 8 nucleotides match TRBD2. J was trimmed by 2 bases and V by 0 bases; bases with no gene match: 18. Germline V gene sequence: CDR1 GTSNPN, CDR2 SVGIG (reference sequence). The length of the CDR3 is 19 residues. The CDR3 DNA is TGTGCCTGGAGTGTAATAGTCGGAAAGACTAGCGCAAGCCCCTACGAGCAGTACTTC. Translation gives CAWSVIVGKTSASPYEQYF.

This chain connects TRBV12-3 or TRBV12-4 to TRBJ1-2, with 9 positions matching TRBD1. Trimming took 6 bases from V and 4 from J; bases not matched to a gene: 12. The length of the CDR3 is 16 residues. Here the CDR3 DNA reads TGTGCCAGCAGAGAGACCGGGACAGGGCGGCTCTATGGCTACACCTTC. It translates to CASRETGTGRLYGYTF.

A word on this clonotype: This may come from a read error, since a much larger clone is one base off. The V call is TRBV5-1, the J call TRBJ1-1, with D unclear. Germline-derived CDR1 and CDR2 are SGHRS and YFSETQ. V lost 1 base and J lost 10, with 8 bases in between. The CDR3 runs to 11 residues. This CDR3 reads CASSLKGGAFF. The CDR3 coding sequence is TGCGCCAGCAGCTTGAAGGGTGGAGCTTTCTTT. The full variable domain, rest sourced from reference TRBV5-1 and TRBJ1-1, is KAGVTQTPRYLIKTRGQQVTLSCSPISGHRSVSWYQQTPGQGLQFLFEYFSETQRNKGNFPGRFSGRQFSNSRSEMNVSTLELGDSALYLCASSLKGGAFFGQGTRLTVV.

The CDR3 loop is CASSARGVEQFF. DNA of the CDR3: TGTGCCAGTAGTGCCAGGGGGGTGGAGCAGTTCTTC. The rearrangement uses TRBV19 and TRBJ2-1; a possible D gene is TRBD1 (7 bases). The CDR3 runs 12 residues. V was pared by 5 bases and J by 10 bases, with 12 bases between. Germline V CDR1 and CDR2: LNHDA, SQIVND (reference sequence).

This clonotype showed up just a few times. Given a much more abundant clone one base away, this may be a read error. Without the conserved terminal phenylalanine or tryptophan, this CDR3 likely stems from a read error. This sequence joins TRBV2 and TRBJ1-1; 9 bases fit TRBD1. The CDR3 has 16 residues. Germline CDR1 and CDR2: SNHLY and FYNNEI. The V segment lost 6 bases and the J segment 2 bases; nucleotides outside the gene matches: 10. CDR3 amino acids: CASSRPGTGRNTEAFL. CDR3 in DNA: TGTGCCAGCAGCCGTCCCGGGACAGGGAGAAACACTGAAGCTTTCCTT.

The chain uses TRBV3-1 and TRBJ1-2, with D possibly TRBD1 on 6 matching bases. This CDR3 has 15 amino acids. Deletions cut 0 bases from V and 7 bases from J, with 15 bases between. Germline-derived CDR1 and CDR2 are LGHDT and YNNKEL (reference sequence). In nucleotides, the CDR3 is TGTGCCAGCAGCCAAGAGGGGGGCCCAACCAGTGGCTACACCTTC. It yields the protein CASSQEGGPTSGYTF.